Given below is one T cell receptor (beta chain) in context. This sample is part of a study of blood T cell repertoires in COVID-19. Trimming removed 6 bases from V and 0 bases from J; junction bases left unmatched: 8. Per germline, CDR1 SGHTS and CDR2 YDEGEE. This CDR3 is 17 amino acids long. This table comes from immunoSEQ multiplex PCR, and its TCRdb copy is limited to in-frame clones, with some not included. The sample includes under 200,000 clones, under 80% of them seen just once. The chain joins TRBV5-8 to TRBJ2-6; 8 nucleotides match TRBD1. The sequence came from a man aged 65-85 years with acute or convalescent COVID-19. Sequencing used peripheral blood. For the CDR3, the DNA is TGTGCCAGCATCCTCTTGGGACAGGCCTCTGGGGCCAACGTCCTGACTTTC. It codes for CASILLGQASGANVLTF.